These T cell receptor beta chains were read from a single sample in a study of T cells in Graves' hyperthyroidism and ophthalmopathy. TCRdb used MiXCR to reprocess the multiplex PCR reads, holding one entry per CDR3 protein. This table has fewer than 250,000 distinct CDR3 sequences, approximately 25% appearing once. The sample consisted of blood. The receptors were sampled from a woman aged 40-49 years with Graves' ophthalmopathy. Each CDR3 is given with its conserved first and last residue. Each record gives: V gene, clone size, J gene, D gene, CDR3 protein, CDR3 DNA. The D gene is left open where the match is weak. Size tells how often a clone was seen (once, few, many) or the class of an expanded clone, and some rows leave it out.

TRBV4-1	many	TRBJ2-7	TRBD2	CASSQAASGAYEQYF	TGCGCCAGCAGCCAAGCGGCTAGCGGAGCTTACGAGCAGTACTTC
TRBV24-1	-	TRBJ2-2	TRBD2	CATSDLAGGRRAGGELFF	TGTGCCACCAGTGATCTAGCGGGAGGACGCAGGGCTGGCGGGGAGCTGTTTTTT
TRBV4-2	-	TRBJ2-7	-	CASSRGRRTYKQYF	TGTGCCAGCAGCCGGGGACGGAGAACCTACAAGCAGTACTTC
TRBV5-1	many	TRBJ2-7	TRBD2	CASSLRASGSYEQYF	TGCGCCAGCAGCTTGAGAGCTAGCGGGAGCTACGAGCAGTACTTC
TRBV30	-	TRBJ2-2	TRBD2	CAWSKILAGASGELFF	TGTGCCTGGAGTAAGATCTTAGCGGGAGCGTCCGGGGAGCTGTTTTTT
TRBV2	many	TRBJ1-1	-	CASTTDEVKNTEAFF	TGTGCCAGCACCACAGACGAAGTCAAGAACACTGAAGCTTTCTTT
TRBV29-1	many	TRBJ1-1	-	CSVVLNTEAFF	TGCAGCGTTGTACTGAACACTGAAGCTTTCTTT
TRBV30	many	TRBJ2-2	-	CAWSVGSGELFF	TGTGCCTGGAGTGTCGGTTCCGGGGAGCTGTTTTTT
TRBV12-3/TRBV12-4	many	TRBJ2-5	-	CASRFDTYVETQYF	TGTGCCAGCAGGTTTGACACTTACGTGGAGACCCAGTACTTC
TRBV20-1	once	TRBJ2-7	TRBD2	CSALGLAGHPYEQYF	TGCAGTGCCTTGGGACTAGCGGGCCATCCCTACGAGCAGTACTTC
TRBV12-3/TRBV12-4	-	TRBJ1-1	-	CASSPLGGRVRTEAFF	TGTGCCAGCAGTCCTCTAGGAGGGAGAGTTAGGACTGAAGCTTTCTTT
TRBV20-1	once	TRBJ2-7	-	CSARTGTLAWEQYF	TGCAGTGCTAGGACAGGGACTCTGGCATGGGAGCAGTACTTC
TRBV12-3/TRBV12-4	once	TRBJ1-5	TRBD1	CASTQDRGGQPQHF	TGTGCCAGCACCCAGGACAGGGGAGGTCAGCCCCAGCATTTT
TRBV11-2	many	TRBJ2-7	-	CASSSSRDGYEQYF	TGTGCCAGCAGCTCAAGCCGTGACGGGTACGAGCAGTACTTC
TRBV6-2/TRBV6-3	many	TRBJ2-5	TRBD2	CASSSLVGLAGRGQETQYF	TGTGCCAGCAGTTCGTTGGTGGGACTAGCGGGAAGGGGGCAAGAGACCCAGTACTTC
TRBV20-1	many	TRBJ1-1	-	CSARVGAGTEAFF	TGCAGTGCTAGAGTTGGGGCGGGGACTGAAGCTTTCTTT
TRBV7-9	many	TRBJ2-7	TRBD1	CASSSTQGVISYEQYF	TGTGCCAGCAGTTCAACTCAGGGGGTGATCTCCTACGAGCAGTACTTC
TRBV28	few	TRBJ2-7	-	CASSFRRDVPHEQYF	TGTGCCAGCAGTTTTCGGCGGGATGTTCCCCACGAGCAGTACTTC
TRBV2	many	TRBJ2-5	-	CASNNLAGRETQYF	TGTGCCAGCAACAACTTGGCGGGACGAGAGACCCAGTACTTC
TRBV4-1	many	TRBJ2-2	-	CASSQGGGLANTGELFF	TGCGCCAGCAGCCAAGGGGGAGGCCTAGCGAACACCGGGGAGCTGTTTTTT
TRBV7-9	many	TRBJ2-7	-	CASSAGQSSYEQYF	TGTGCCAGCAGCGCGGGACAGAGCTCCTACGAGCAGTACTTC
TRBV27	many	TRBJ2-7	TRBD1	CASSRDRGVGEQYF	TGTGCCAGCAGTCGGGACAGGGGAGTAGGCGAGCAGTACTTC
TRBV7-2	-	TRBJ2-5	TRBD1	CASATWDRRETQYF	TGTGCCAGTGCGACTTGGGACAGGCGAGAGACCCAGTACTTC
TRBV28	many	TRBJ2-7	-	CASSLSGFADEQYF	TGTGCCAGCAGTTTATCAGGGTTCGCCGACGAGCAGTACTTC
TRBV28	many	TRBJ2-7	-	CASRQGYYEQYF	TGTGCCAGCAGGCAAGGGTACTACGAGCAGTACTTC
TRBV28	many	TRBJ2-7	TRBD2	CASRYLGGEQYF	TGTGCCAGCAGATACCTGGGGGGGGAGCAGTACTTC
TRBV5-1	many	TRBJ2-7	TRBD2	CASSGSGGTYEQYF	TGCGCCAGCAGCGGTAGCGGGGGGACCTACGAGCAGTACTTC
TRBV19	many	TRBJ1-5	-	CASSTTGNQPQHF	TGTGCCAGTAGTACGACAGGCAATCAGCCCCAGCATTTT
TRBV28	many	TRBJ2-5	TRBD2	CASIRPGRAGETQYF	TGTGCCAGCATTAGGCCCGGGAGGGCGGGCGAGACCCAGTACTTC
TRBV7-9	many	TRBJ2-3	-	CASSFRLGGDTQYF	TGTGCCAGCAGCTTTAGACTAGGGGGAGATACGCAGTATTTT
TRBV6-1	-	TRBJ2-7	-	CASSGRDLYEQYF	TGTGCCAGCAGTGGCAGGGACCTTTACGAGCAGTACTTC
TRBV27	few	TRBJ2-7	-	CASSPGGGRYEQYF	TGTGCCAGCAGTCCCGGTGGGGGTCGCTACGAGCAGTACTTC
TRBV6-5	many	TRBJ1-2	-	CASTLVDPYGYTF	TGTGCCAGCACCCTTGTCGATCCTTATGGCTACACCTTC
TRBV7-2	many	TRBJ1-2	TRBD1	CASSLDRRYGYTF	TGTGCCAGCAGCTTGGACAGGAGATATGGCTACACCTTC
TRBV28	many	TRBJ2-7	-	CATLGGAEQYF	TGTGCCACCCTGGGGGGGGCCGAGCAGTACTTC
TRBV6-1	many	TRBJ1-5	TRBD1	CASSKDRSLNQPQHF	TGTGCCAGCAGTAAGGACAGGTCTCTAAATCAGCCCCAGCATTTT
TRBV27	many	TRBJ1-2	-	CASSNTGNYGYTF	TGTGCCAGCAGCAATACAGGGAACTATGGCTACACCTTC
TRBV6-2/TRBV6-3	-	TRBJ2-5	-	CASSGLSLLEETQYF	TGTGCCAGCAGTGGACTTTCCCTACTCGAAGAGACCCAGTACTTC
TRBV4-1	-	TRBJ2-2	-	CASSQVGLTNTGELFF	TGCGCCAGCAGCCAAGTGGGGCTGACGAACACCGGGGAGCTGTTTTTT
TRBV5-1	many	TRBJ2-2	-	CASRPQSGTFPGELFF	TGCGCCAGCAGGCCTCAATCCGGGACATTCCCCGGGGAGCTGTTTTTT
TRBV2	few	TRBJ2-7	-	CASSGLGEQYF	TGTGCCAGCAGTGGACTCGGGGAGCAGTACTTC
TRBV12-3/TRBV12-4	-	TRBJ1-2	-	CAGSPLTGLNYGYTF	TGTGCCGGCAGTCCCTTGACAGGTCTTAACTATGGCTACACCTTC